This is a list of T cell receptor beta chains from one sample in a study of cytomegalovirus exposure and HLA in healthy donors. Assay used: immunoSEQ multiplex PCR; TCRdb lists only in-frame clones, some missing. Here the sample spans about 180,000 clones, around 80% being singletons. Sequencing input: PBMCs. These receptors originate from a woman aged 25 to 39 in good health and CMV-seropositive. CDR3s include the opening cysteine and the closing phenylalanine or tryptophan. Each record gives: J gene, D gene, clone size, V gene, CDR3 protein, CDR3 DNA. D genes are given only for firm matches. Part of the rows lack a size; the others show once, few, many or a class for expanded clones.

J: TRBJ2-1
D: TRBD2
size: -
V: TRBV4-1
CDR3: CASSPGLAGPYNEQFF
DNA: TGCGCCAGCAGCCCAGGACTAGCGGGCCCATACAATGAGCAGTTCTTC

J: TRBJ2-7
D: TRBD1
size: -
V: TRBV5-6
CDR3: CASSLDGTGFYEQYF
DNA: TGTGCCAGCAGCTTGGATGGGACAGGGTTCTACGAGCAGTACTTC

J: TRBJ2-1
D: -
size: -
V: TRBV28
CDR3: CASTAPQGFRNEQFF
DNA: TGTGCCAGCACCGCCCCCCAGGGCTTCCGCAATGAGCAGTTCTTC

J: TRBJ2-7
D: -
size: -
V: TRBV21-1
CDR3: CASSKYPEEQYF
DNA: TGTGCCAGCAGCAAGTACCCGGAGGAGCAGTACTTC

J: TRBJ2-1
D: TRBD2
size: -
V: TRBV9
CDR3: CASSPVSLAGTNEQFF
DNA: TGTGCCAGCAGCCCCGTTTCGTTAGCGGGAACCAATGAGCAGTTCTTC

J: TRBJ2-1
D: TRBD2
size: -
V: TRBV5-1
CDR3: CASSLTIAGASSYNEQFF
DNA: TGCGCCAGCAGCTTAACAATAGCGGGAGCCAGCTCCTACAATGAGCAGTTCTTC

J: TRBJ1-2
D: -
size: -
V: TRBV6-5
CDR3: CASSYGGLIYGYTF
DNA: TGTGCCAGCAGTTACGGGGGACTCATCTATGGCTACACCTTC

J: TRBJ2-2
D: -
size: -
V: TRBV7-2
CDR3: CASSLRIGAAGYTGELFF
DNA: TGTGCCAGCAGCCTCAGGATAGGGGCTGCGGGGTACACCGGGGAGCTGTTTTTT

J: TRBJ2-2
D: TRBD2
size: -
V: TRBV5-1
CDR3: CASTPGLAGDIYTGELFF
DNA: TGCGCCAGCACCCCCGGACTAGCGGGAGATATTTACACCGGGGAGCTGTTTTTT

J: TRBJ2-7
D: TRBD2
size: -
V: TRBV27
CDR3: CATLGLAGVGAYEQYF
DNA: TGTGCCACCTTAGGATTAGCGGGAGTTGGTGCCTACGAGCAGTACTTC

J: TRBJ2-2
D: -
size: -
V: TRBV27
CDR3: CASSRLSNTGELFF
DNA: TGTGCCAGCAGCCGACTGTCGAACACCGGGGAGCTGTTTTTT

J: TRBJ2-7
D: -
size: once
V: TRBV20-1
CDR3: CSARDTYEQYF
DNA: TGCAGTGCTAGAGACACTTACGAGCAGTACTTC

J: TRBJ2-7
D: -
size: few
V: TRBV6-1
CDR3: CASSELQDSYEQYF
DNA: TGTGCCAGCAGCGAGCTACAGGATTCCTACGAGCAGTACTTC

J: TRBJ2-7
D: TRBD2
size: -
V: TRBV11-3
CDR3: CASSLIAGMSEQYF
DNA: TGTGCCAGCAGCTTGATAGCGGGAATGAGCGAGCAGTACTTC